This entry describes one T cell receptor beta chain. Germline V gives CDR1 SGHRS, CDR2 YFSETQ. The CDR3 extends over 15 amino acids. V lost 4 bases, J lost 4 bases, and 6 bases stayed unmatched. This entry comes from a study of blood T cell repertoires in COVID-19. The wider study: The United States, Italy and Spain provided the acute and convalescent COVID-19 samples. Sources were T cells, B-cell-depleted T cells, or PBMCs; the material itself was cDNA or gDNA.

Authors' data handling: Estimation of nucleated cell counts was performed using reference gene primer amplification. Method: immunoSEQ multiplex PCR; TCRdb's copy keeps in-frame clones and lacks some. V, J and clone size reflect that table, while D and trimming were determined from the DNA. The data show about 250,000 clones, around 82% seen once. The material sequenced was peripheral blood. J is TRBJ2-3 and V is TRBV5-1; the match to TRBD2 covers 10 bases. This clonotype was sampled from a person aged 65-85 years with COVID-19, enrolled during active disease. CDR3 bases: TGCGCCAGCAGCAAAACTAGCGGGATGGCAGATACGCAGTATTTT. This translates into CASSKTSGMADTQYF. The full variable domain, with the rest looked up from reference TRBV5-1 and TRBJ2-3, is KAGVTQTPRYLIKTRGQQVTLSCSPISGHRSVSWYQQTPGQGLQFLFEYFSETQRNKGNFPGRFSGRQFSNSRSEMNVSTLELGDSALYLCASSKTSGMADTQYFGPGTRLTVL.